This TCR beta chain emerged from a study of human T cells and chemical hapten exposure. Time point reported: patch test 3, about 24 weeks after DPC sensitization. Described treatment: therapeutic diphenylcyclopropenone sensitization with weekly scalp DPC. Alopecia patients, 18 to 70 years old and DPC-suitable, served as donors. The ends lost 4 bases at V and 5 bases at J; junction bases unmatched: 9. The CDR3 consists of 17 residues. Germline loops: CDR1 LNHDA, CDR2 SQIVND (reference sequence). One entry per CDR3 protein, called by TCRdb with MiXCR from the RACE reads. Of some 96,000 distinct CDR3 sequences in the sample, 25% to 35% were seen once.

The chain employs TRBV19 and TRBJ2-1, with 12 nucleotides matching TRBD2. Source: whole blood, taken in connection with sensitization to the hapten diphenylcyclopropenone (DPC). The source of this sequence is a man aged 40-49 years with alopecia areata. Some clones in this sample may be carry-over from other donors' samples. DNA of the CDR3: TGTGCCAGTAGTACCCCGACTAGCGGGAGAATTGACAATGAGCAGTTCTTC. It encodes CASSTPTSGRIDNEQFF. The full variable domain, its missing parts supplied by reference TRBV19 and TRBJ2-1, is DGGITQSPKYLFRKEGQNVTLSCEQNLNHDAMYWYRQDPGQGLRLIYYSQIVNDFQKGDIAEGYSVSREKKESFPLTVTSAQKNPTAFYLCASSTPTSGRIDNEQFFGPGTRLTVL.